Below, 23 T cell receptor beta chains from the same sample are listed, as sequenced in a study of cytomegalovirus exposure and HLA in healthy donors (dated by TCRdb to about 2017). The library was generated by the immunoSEQ multiplex PCR assay. For the multiplex PCR, a mixture combining 60 forward primers for TCR Vbeta segments and 13 reverse primers for TCR Jbeta segments was used. The immuneACCESS repertoire file appears here via TCRdb, limited to in-frame rearrangements. These files lack a portion of the clones; in checked studies, under half of the deficit traces to unresolved V genes, and the cause of the others is not known. Present in this sample are hundreds of thousands of clones, about 72% of which were seen just once. Of the sample, over 3.5% is held by the ten largest clones. Sequencing input: PBMCs. Source of these receptors: a male donor in good health and CMV-seronegative.

The V and J genes are TRBV19 and TRBJ1-1; tentative D call: TRBD1 (6 bases). Germline CDR1 reads LNHDA; CDR2 reads SQIVND (reference sequence). The CDR3 length is 14 residues. V was clipped by 5 bases and J by 6 bases, with 16 bases between them. The CDR3 sequence is CASSPIGGASEAFF. The CDR3 DNA reads as TGTGCCAGTAGTCCCATCGGGGGGGCCTCTGAAGCTTTCTTT.

The chain is built from TRBV28 and TRBJ2-7; 10 nucleotides agree with TRBD1. This CDR3 has 15 amino acids. The germline gives CDR1 MDHEN, CDR2 SYDVKM. Trimming cost V 6 bases and J 2 bases; bases outside gene matches: 7. This chain's CDR3 is CASRYRQGATYEQYF. CDR3 nucleotide sequence: TGTGCCAGCAGGTACCGACAGGGGGCGACCTACGAGCAGTACTTC.

V and J are TRBV10-1 and TRBJ2-7, with 7 bases that match TRBD2. The germline CDR1 and CDR2 sequences are WNHNN and SYGVQD (reference sequence). The CDR3 is 16 residues long. J gave up 1 base and V 6 bases, and 12 bases lay outside the gene matches. The DNA of the CDR3 is TGCGCCAGCAGCCCCGGCAGGCTAGCGGCTTCCTACGAGCAGTACTTC. It encodes CASSPGRLAASYEQYF.

V usage is TRBV7-9 and J usage is TRBJ2-5; 14 bases match TRBD2. This CDR3 contains 17 residues. Germline V gives CDR1 SEHNR, CDR2 FQNEAQ (reference sequence). The V gene end was trimmed by 4 bases and the J gene end by 5 bases; junction bases not matched to a gene: 9. CDR3 nucleotide sequence: TGTGCCAGCAGCTCAGGCGGACTAGCGGGAGGCGGGGAGACCCAGTACTTC. Encoded protein: CASSSGGLAGGGETQYF.

This chain uses TRBV2 with TRBJ2-1, with a weak D call TRBD2 (6 bases). V shed 6 bases and J shed 2 bases, with 11 bases lying between them. The CDR3 covers 14 residues. Germline CDR1 reads SNHLY; CDR2 reads FYNNEI. CDR3 DNA: TGTGCCAGCAGCCAGGGACTCCCCTACAATGAGCAGTTCTTC. This codes for CASSQGLPYNEQFF.

The V gene is TRBV10-3, the J gene TRBJ2-7; 8 bases match TRBD2. Germline V gene sequence: CDR1 ENHRY, CDR2 SYGVKD. V lost 10 bases to trimming and J lost 3 bases; unmatched junction nucleotides: 8. The CDR3 sequence is 13 residues long. The CDR3 coding sequence is TGTGCCACCCGAGCGGCGGGGGGCTACGAGCAGTACTTC. Translation: CATRAAGGYEQYF.

This chain links TRBV18 with TRBJ1-2, with 8 bases that match TRBD1. Germline trimming cut 5 bases from V and 0 bases from J; bases unmatched to any gene: 2. The CDR3 extends over 14 amino acids. The germline CDR1 and CDR2 sequences are KGHSH and LQKENI. This CDR3 is CASSGTGSNYGYTF. The CDR3 DNA follows: TGTGCCAGCTCAGGGACAGGCTCTAACTATGGCTACACCTTC. Full variable domain (outside the CDR3, taken from reference TRBV18 and TRBJ1-2): NAGVMQNPRHLVRRRGQEARLRCSPMKGHSHVYWYRQLPEEGLKFMVYLQKENIIDESGMPKERFSAEFPKEGPSILRIQQVVRGDSAAYFCASSGTGSNYGYTFGSGTRLTVV.

The rearrangement uses TRBV6-1 and TRBJ2-1, with unresolved D. CDR3 length: 13 amino acids. Germline values: CDR1 MNHNS, CDR2 SASEGT. Between the trimmed V and J ends, which lost 10 bases and 2 bases, there was a span of 12 bases. CDR3: CAIVPVPYNEQFF. CDR3 nucleotide sequence: TGTGCCATCGTTCCGGTACCCTACAATGAGCAGTTCTTC.

The V call is TRBV5-1, the J call TRBJ2-7, with 10 bases matching TRBD2. Losses at the gene ends were 0 bases for V and 4 bases for J; bases not matched to a gene: 4. The CDR3 has 15 amino acids. Looked up from germline, CDR1 is SGHRS and CDR2 is YFSETQ. This CDR3 reads CASSLVLAGVYEQYF. The CDR3 DNA reads TGCGCCAGCAGCTTGGTTCTAGCGGGAGTTTACGAGCAGTACTTC.

The genes are TRBV10-3 and TRBJ2-7, with D tentatively TRBD2 (6 bases). Trimming pared 0 bases from V and 4 bases from J, leaving 13 bases between. CDR3 length: 15 amino acids. Germline-derived CDR1 and CDR2 are ENHRY and SYGVKD. CDR3 loop: CAISESLGLGYEQYF. CDR3 sequence (DNA): TGTGCCATCAGTGAGTCACTGGGACTTGGGTACGAGCAGTACTTC.

The table lists this clone with a few counts. The rearrangement joins TRBV14 to TRBJ2-7, with D possibly being TRBD1 (6 bases). V was shortened by 4 bases and J by 8 bases, with 9 bases between the two germline ends. Germline lookup yields CDR1 SGHDN and CDR2 FVKESK. This CDR3 contains 11 residues. The CDR3 is CASSLQGKQYF. The CDR3 nucleotides read TGTGCCAGCAGCCTACAGGGAAAGCAGTACTTC.

The CDR3, as DNA: TGTGCCATCAGTGAGTCGACAGGGGGGGCTTACGAGCAGTACTTC. Translated: CAISESTGGAYEQYF. The chain recombines TRBV10-3 with TRBJ2-7, with 9 bases aligning to TRBD1. The V segment lost 0 bases and the J segment 4 bases; nucleotides outside the gene matches: 4. The CDR3 is 15 amino acids. Germline CDR1 and CDR2: ENHRY and SYGVKD.

The rearrangement uses TRBV11-2 and TRBJ2-7, with 12 nucleotides matching TRBD1. V was clipped by 4 bases and J by 6 bases; unmatched bases: 4. CDR3 size: 14 residues. In germline, CDR1 is SGHAT, CDR2 FQNNGV. The CDR3: CASSSGTGGFEQYF. CDR3 nucleotide sequence: TGTGCCAGCAGCTCCGGGACAGGGGGCTTCGAGCAGTACTTC.

This chain links TRBV7-2 with TRBJ2-7; 10 nucleotides align to TRBD2. This CDR3 has 15 residues. J gave up 3 bases and V 5 bases, and 7 bases lay outside the gene matches. CDR1 SGHTA and CDR2 FQGNSA come from the germline V gene. CDR3 loop: CASSAFSGRLYEQYF. The CDR3, as DNA: TGTGCCAGCAGCGCCTTTAGCGGGAGGCTCTACGAGCAGTACTTC.

This clone was observed a handful of times. The chain is built from TRBV6-1 and TRBJ1-5; 10 bases map to TRBD1. V was clipped by 5 bases and J by 7 bases; unmatched bases: 5. Germline V gives CDR1 MNHNS, CDR2 SASEGT. The CDR3 runs to 14 residues. CDR3 sequence reads: CASSRQGAYQPQHF. In nucleotides, the CDR3 is TGTGCCAGCAGTCGACAGGGGGCATACCAGCCCCAGCATTTT.

The gene calls are TRBV20-1 and TRBJ2-1, with 7 nucleotides matching TRBD2. Germline lookup yields CDR1 DFQATT and CDR2 SNEGSKA (reference sequence). Unmatched junction bases numbered 4, after V lost 8 bases and J lost 12 bases. The CDR3 is 9 amino acids. CDR3 sequence reads: CSPSGTQFF. In DNA, the CDR3 is TGCAGTCCCAGCGGGACGCAGTTCTTC.

This chain connects TRBV18 to TRBJ1-1; 10 bases align to TRBD1. The CDR3 covers 16 residues. J lost 4 bases, V lost 3 bases, and 8 bases had no gene match. Germline lookup yields CDR1 KGHSH and CDR2 LQKENI. CDR3 bases: TGTGCCAGCTCACCGACGACAGGGGGCTTAGGCACTGAAGCTTTCTTT. Protein sequence: CASSPTTGGLGTEAFF.

On this clone itself: The identical CDR3 is also encoded by other nucleotide sequences in the sample. CDR3 amino acids: CASSPGGTEAFF. The CDR3 coding sequence is TGCGCCAGCAGCCCCGGCGGGACTGAAGCTTTCTTT. J is TRBJ1-1 and V is TRBV5-1, with no clear D. Between the trimmed V and J ends, which lost 4 bases and 5 bases, there was a span of 9 bases. Germline-derived CDR1 and CDR2 are SGHRS and YFSETQ. This CDR3 contains 12 residues.

J is TRBJ2-1 and V is TRBV9, with TRBD1 matching 8 bases. The CDR3 is 16 amino acids. Germline CDR1 is SGDLS and CDR2 is YYNGEE. V was clipped by 0 bases and J by 9 bases; unmatched bases: 11. DNA for the CDR3: TGTGCCAGCAGCGTAGCGGCGGGGACAGGCTCGGGTGAGCAGTTCTTC. It specifies CASSVAAGTGSGEQFF.

V is TRBV27 and J is TRBJ2-1; 8 bases match TRBD2. Germline V gene lookup returns CDR1 MNHEY and CDR2 SMNVEV (reference sequence). V dropped 4 bases and J dropped 2; count of bases not matched to a gene: 4. This CDR3 region has 15 residues. CDR3 sequence: CASSWRRGAYNEQFF. The CDR3 DNA is TGTGCCAGCAGTTGGCGGCGGGGGGCCTACAATGAGCAGTTCTTC.

This chain uses TRBV2 with TRBJ2-3, with TRBD1 identical over 7 bases. Germline values: CDR1 SNHLY, CDR2 FYNNEI. The trim removed 6 bases at V and 2 bases at J, leaving 5 bases unmatched. The CDR3 length is 14 residues. DNA for the CDR3: TGTGCCAGCAGGGGGGACAGTTACACAGATACGCAGTATTTT. Amino acid sequence: CASRGDSYTDTQYF. The full variable domain, completed using reference TRBV2 and TRBJ2-3, is EPEVTQTPSHQVTQMGQEVILRCVPISNHLYFYWYRQILGQKVEFLVSFYNNEISEKSEIFDDQFSVERPDGSNFTLKIRSTKLEDSAMYFCASRGDSYTDTQYFGPGTRLTVL.

This chain connects TRBV6-5 to TRBJ2-7, with 8 bases matching TRBD1. The germline CDR1 and CDR2 sequences are MNHEY and SVGAGI. Trimming took 6 bases from V and 3 from J; bases not matched to a gene: 4. This CDR3 is 13 amino acids long. This CDR3 is CASRKTGGYEQYF. The CDR3 DNA reads as TGTGCCAGCAGAAAAACAGGGGGCTACGAGCAGTACTTC.

This clone was found a few times. The CDR3 here is CASSGLAAYSYEQYF. The DNA of the CDR3 is TGTGCCAGCAGTGGACTGGCAGCCTACTCCTACGAGCAGTACTTC. The chain recombines TRBV6-6 with TRBJ2-7, with D tentatively TRBD2 (5 bases). V lost 5 bases and J 0 bases, leaving 14 bases between the germline ends. This CDR3 has 15 amino acids. Per the germline V gene, CDR1 is MNHNY and CDR2 is SVGAGI (reference sequence).